Given below is one T cell receptor (beta chain) in context. Antigen: not known. This sample was taken from a study of T cell responses to AZD1222 COVID-19 vaccine. Trimming removed 4 bases from V and 7 bases from J, with 17 bases in between. The CDR3 is made up of 15 amino acids. From germline, CDR1 is SGHRS and CDR2 YFSETQ. Notes on the study in general: Spike-specific TCR breadth and depth went up after people got two AZD1222 doses. Of spike-specific TCRs, nearly half reportedly target regions left unmutated in variants.

Using immunoSEQ multiplex PCR, the repertoire was profiled, and TCRdb retains in-frame clones only, with some absent. The top ten hold approximately 8.4% of the sample, which has under 150,000 clones, over 85% seen once. Sequencing used peripheral blood, obtained on day 0 of AZD1222 vaccination. This TCR came from an adult in good health. The chain employs TRBV5-1 and TRBJ1-4; D remains unclear. CDR3 DNA: TGCGCCAGCAGCCCCGGGGTGGGGAGGAGTGAAAAACTGTTTTTT. Its translation: CASSPGVGRSEKLFF.